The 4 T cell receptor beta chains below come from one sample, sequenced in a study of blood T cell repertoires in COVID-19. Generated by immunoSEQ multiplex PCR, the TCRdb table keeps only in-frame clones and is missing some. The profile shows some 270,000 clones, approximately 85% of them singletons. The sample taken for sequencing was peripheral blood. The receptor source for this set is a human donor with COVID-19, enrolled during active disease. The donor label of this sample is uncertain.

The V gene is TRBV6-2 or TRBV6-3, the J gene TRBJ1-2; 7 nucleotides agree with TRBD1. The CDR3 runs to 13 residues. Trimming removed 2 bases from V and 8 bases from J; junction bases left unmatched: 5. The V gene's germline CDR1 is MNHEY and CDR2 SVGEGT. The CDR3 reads CASSYDRVMGYTF. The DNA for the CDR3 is TGTGCCAGCAGTTACGACAGGGTAATGGGCTACACCTTC.

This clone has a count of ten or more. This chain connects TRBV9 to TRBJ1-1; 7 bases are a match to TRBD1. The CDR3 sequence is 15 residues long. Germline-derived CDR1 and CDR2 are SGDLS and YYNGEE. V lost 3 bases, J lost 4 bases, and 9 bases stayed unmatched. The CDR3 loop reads CASSGFDRVGTEAFF. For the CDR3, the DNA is TGTGCCAGCAGCGGGTTCGACAGGGTAGGCACTGAAGCTTTCTTT.

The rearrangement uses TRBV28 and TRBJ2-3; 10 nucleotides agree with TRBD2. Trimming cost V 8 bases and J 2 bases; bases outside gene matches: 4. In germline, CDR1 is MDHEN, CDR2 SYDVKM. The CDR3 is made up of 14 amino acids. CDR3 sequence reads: CASSTSGVTDTQYF. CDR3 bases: TGTGCCAGCTCAACTAGCGGGGTCACAGATACGCAGTATTTT.

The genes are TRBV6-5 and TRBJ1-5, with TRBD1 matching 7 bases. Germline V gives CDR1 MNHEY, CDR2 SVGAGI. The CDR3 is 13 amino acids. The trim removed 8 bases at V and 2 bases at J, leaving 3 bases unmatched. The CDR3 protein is CASFDRGNQPQHF. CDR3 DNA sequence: TGTGCCAGCTTTGACAGGGGCAATCAGCCCCAGCATTTT.